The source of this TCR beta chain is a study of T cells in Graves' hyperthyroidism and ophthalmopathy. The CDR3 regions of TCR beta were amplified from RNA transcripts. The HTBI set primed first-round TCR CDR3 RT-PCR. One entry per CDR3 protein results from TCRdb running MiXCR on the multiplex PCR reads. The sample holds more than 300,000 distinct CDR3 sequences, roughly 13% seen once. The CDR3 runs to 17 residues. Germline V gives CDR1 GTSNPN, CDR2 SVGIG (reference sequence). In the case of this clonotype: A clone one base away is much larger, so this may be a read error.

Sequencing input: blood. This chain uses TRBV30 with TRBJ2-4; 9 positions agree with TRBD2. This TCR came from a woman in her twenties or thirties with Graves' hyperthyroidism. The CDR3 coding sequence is TGTGCCCGGAGGGACTCCGGGACTAGCATGTCCAAAAACATTCAGTACTTC. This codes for CARRDSGTSMSKNIQYF. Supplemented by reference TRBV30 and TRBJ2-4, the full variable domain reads SQTIHQWPATLVQPVGSPLSLECTVEGTSNPNLYWYRQAAGRGLQLLFYSVGIGQISSEVPQNLSASRPQDRQFILSSKKLLLSDSGFYLCARRDSGTSMSKNIQYFGAGTRLSVL.